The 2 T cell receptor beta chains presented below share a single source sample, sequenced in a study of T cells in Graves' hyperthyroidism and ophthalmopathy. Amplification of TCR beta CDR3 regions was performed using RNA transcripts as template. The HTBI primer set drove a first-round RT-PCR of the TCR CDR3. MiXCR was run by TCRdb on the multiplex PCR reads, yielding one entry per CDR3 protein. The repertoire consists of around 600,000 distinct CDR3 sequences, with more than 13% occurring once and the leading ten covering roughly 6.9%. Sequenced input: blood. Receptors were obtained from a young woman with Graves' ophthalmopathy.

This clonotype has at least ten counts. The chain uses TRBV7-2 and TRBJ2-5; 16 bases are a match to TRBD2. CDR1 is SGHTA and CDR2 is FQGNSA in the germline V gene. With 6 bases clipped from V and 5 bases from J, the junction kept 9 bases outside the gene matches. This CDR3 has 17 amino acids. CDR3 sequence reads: CASSSGLAGGRRETQYF. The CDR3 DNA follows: TGTGCCAGCAGTTCGGGACTAGCGGGAGGGAGGAGGGAGACCCAGTACTTC.

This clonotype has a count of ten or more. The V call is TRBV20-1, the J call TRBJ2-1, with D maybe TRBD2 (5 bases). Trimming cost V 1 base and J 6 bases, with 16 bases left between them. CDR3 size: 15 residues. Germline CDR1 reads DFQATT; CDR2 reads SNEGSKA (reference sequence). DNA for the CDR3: TGCAGTGCTAGAGGAGGGCTAGTCGTAATCAATGAGCAGTTCTTC. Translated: CSARGGLVVINEQFF.